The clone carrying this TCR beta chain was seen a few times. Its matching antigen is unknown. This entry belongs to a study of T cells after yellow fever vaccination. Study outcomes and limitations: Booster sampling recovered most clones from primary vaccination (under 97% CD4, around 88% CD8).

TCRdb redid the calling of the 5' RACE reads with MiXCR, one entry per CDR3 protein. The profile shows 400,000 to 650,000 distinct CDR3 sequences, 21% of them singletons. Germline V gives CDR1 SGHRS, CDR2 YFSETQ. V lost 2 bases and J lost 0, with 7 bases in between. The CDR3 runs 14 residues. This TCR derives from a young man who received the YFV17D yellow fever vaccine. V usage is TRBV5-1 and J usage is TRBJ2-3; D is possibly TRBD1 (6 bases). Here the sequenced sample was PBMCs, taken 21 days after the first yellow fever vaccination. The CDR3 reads CASSFGQSTDTQYF. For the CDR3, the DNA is TGCGCCAGCAGCTTTGGACAGAGCACAGATACGCAGTATTTT.